These T cell receptor beta chains were read from a single sample in a study of cytomegalovirus exposure and HLA in healthy donors. Sequenced by immunoSEQ multiplex PCR; TCRdb stores in-frame clones only, minus some. The sample contains about 98,000 clones, over 80% of which appear only once. The sample consisted of PBMCs. The receptors stem from a man aged 35 to 55 in good health and CMV-seronegative. Both conserved end residues are part of each CDR3. A D gene is named only where the DNA matches it firmly. Clone size is not always given. Where it is, it says once, few, many or a class for expanded clones.

clone size,D gene,J gene,V gene,CDR3 DNA,CDR3 protein
-,TRBD1,TRBJ1-2,TRBV7-3,TGTGCCAGCAGCGGATATTTAACAGGGGGCGATGGCTACACCTTC,CASSGYLTGGDGYTF
-,-,TRBJ1-6,TRBV6-5,TGTGCCAGCAGTTACGAGGCCAGGGCTGGTTCACCCCTCCACTTT,CASSYEARAGSPLHF
-,-,TRBJ2-3,TRBV19,TGTGCCACCAGCTGGACCGGACGGGGAGGCCCTGGCACAGATACGCAGTATTTT,CATSWTGRGGPGTDTQYF
once,TRBD1,TRBJ1-5,TRBV4-1,TGCGCCAGCAGCCTTCGACAGGGAAGCAATCAGCCCCAGCATTTT,CASSLRQGSNQPQHF
-,-,TRBJ1-1,TRBV10-2,TGCGCCAGCAGTGAGCGCGGATACACTGAAGCTTTCTTT,CASSERGYTEAFF
-,-,TRBJ2-7,TRBV11-3,TGTGCCAGCAGCTTCGGGGGACTGGAAACCTACGAGCAGTACTTC,CASSFGGLETYEQYF
-,TRBD1,TRBJ2-3,TRBV27,TGTGCCAGCAGTCAATGGCAGAGTGGGACAGGGGGCCCAGATACGCAGTATTTT,CASSQWQSGTGGPDTQYF
-,-,TRBJ2-1,TRBV5-1,TGCGCCAGCAGCTTGGCGGTCTCAGGGTCCGGAATAAATGAGCAGTTCTTC,CASSLAVSGSGINEQFF
-,TRBD1,TRBJ1-2,TRBV7-8,TGTGCCAGCAGCTTAAGGACAGGGAACTATGGCTACACCTTC,CASSLRTGNYGYTF
once,-,TRBJ1-5,TRBV7-9,TGTGCCAGCAGCTTGGGCAGGCCGGAGCCCCAGCATTTT,CASSLGRPEPQHF
-,-,TRBJ1-1,TRBV7-2,TGTGCCAGCAGCTTAGGCATTAGGGGGGGCACTGAAGCTTTCTTT,CASSLGIRGGTEAFF
-,-,TRBJ1-2,TRBV4-3,TGCGCCAGCAGCCATGGAAAAGAGGCGGAAGGGGGTTATGGCTACACCTTC,CASSHGKEAEGGYGYTF
-,TRBD2,TRBJ2-1,TRBV13,TGTGCCAGCAGCCCACGGGGGGGCCAAGACAATGAGCAGTTCTTC,CASSPRGGQDNEQFF
few,-,TRBJ1-2,TRBV9,TGTGCCAGCAGCGTAGGAGGGAATGGCTACACCTTC,CASSVGGNGYTF
-,TRBD2,TRBJ2-3,TRBV9,TGTGCCAGCAGCGTAGAATTCTTCTCTTCGGGGGGACCAGATACGCAGTATTTT,CASSVEFFSSGGPDTQYF
-,-,TRBJ1-5,TRBV30,TGTGCCTGGAATGGTCAGGGTAGGAATCAGCCCCAGCATTTT,CAWNGQGRNQPQHF
-,-,TRBJ2-4,TRBV4-1,TGCGCCAGCAGCCAAGGCCGGGTTCGGCCTCCCCCAGAACACATTCAGTACTTC,CASSQGRVRPPPEHIQYF
-,-,TRBJ2-1,TRBV7-9,TGTGCCACCGGAGACCGGAGCTCCTACAATGAGCAGTTCTTC,CATGDRSSYNEQFF
-,TRBD2,TRBJ2-1,TRBV7-9,TGTGCCAGCAGCCTTGGACTAGCAGTCTATGAGCAGTTCTTC,CASSLGLAVYEQFF
-,TRBD2,TRBJ2-5,TRBV7-4,TGTGCCAGCAGCTTGGGACCTAGCGGTGAAGAGACCCAGTACTTC,CASSLGPSGEETQYF
-,-,TRBJ1-2,TRBV19,TGTGCCAGTAGTTTCCGGGACACGATTAACTATGGCTACACCTTC,CASSFRDTINYGYTF
-,TRBD1,TRBJ1-2,TRBV27,TGTGCCAGCAGTCTACTTGGGGACAGGGTTTGTGGCTACACCTTC,CASSLLGDRVCGYTF
-,-,TRBJ2-1,TRBV27,TGTGCCAGCGGAGAGCTACAGGGCGATGAGCAGTTCTTC,CASGELQGDEQFF
-,TRBD1,TRBJ2-3,TRBV25-1,TGTGCCAGCAGTGTCGGCTTTACAGGGGGCACAGATACGCAGTATTTT,CASSVGFTGGTDTQYF
-,-,TRBJ1-1,TRBV6-6,TGTGCCAGCAGTTACCGAGCGCCGGGGGGACCAACTGAAGCTTTCTTT,CASSYRAPGGPTEAFF
once,TRBD1,TRBJ1-1,TRBV2,TGTGCCAGCAGAGACCGAACAGGGGCCACTGAAGCTTTCTTT,CASRDRTGATEAFF
-,TRBD2,TRBJ2-7,TRBV4-1,TGCGCCAGCAGCCAAGAAGCCGGACTAGCGGGGGGCCGGAGCTCCTACGAGCAGTACTTC,CASSQEAGLAGGRSSYEQYF
-,-,TRBJ2-3,TRBV19,TGTGCCAGTAGTATAGTTCCGGGTGATACGCAGTATTTT,CASSIVPGDTQYF
-,TRBD1,TRBJ2-5,TRBV12-5,TGTGCTAGTGGTTTGGGACAGGGCTTCGAGACCCAGTACTTC,CASGLGQGFETQYF
-,-,TRBJ2-1,TRBV9,TGTGCCAGCAGCGTAGGGGGAGGTTACAATGAGCAGTTCTTC,CASSVGGGYNEQFF
-,-,TRBJ2-7,TRBV25-1,TGTGCCAGCAGTGACGGCTACGAGCAGTACTTC,CASSDGYEQYF
-,-,TRBJ1-1,TRBV5-1,TGCGCCAGCAAGGGGCAGGGTCCGAACACTGAAGCTTTCTTT,CASKGQGPNTEAFF
-,TRBD2,TRBJ2-7,TRBV9,TGTGCCAGCAGCAGAAGCGGGGCGACCTACGAGCAGTACTTC,CASSRSGATYEQYF
-,-,TRBJ1-1,TRBV7-2,TGTGCCAGCAGGCTTTGGGGGGGCGAAACTGAAGCTTTCTTT,CASRLWGGETEAFF
-,TRBD2,TRBJ2-3,TRBV7-2,TGTGCCAGCAGCTTACGGGGGGGCACAGATACGCAGTATTTT,CASSLRGGTDTQYF
-,-,TRBJ2-7,TRBV5-4,TGTGCCAGCAGCTTGGGGTCGTACAGAACCTACGAGCAGTACTTC,CASSLGSYRTYEQYF
-,TRBD2,TRBJ2-2,TRBV5-1,TGCGCCAGCACCGGACTAGCGGGCGGCGCCGGGGAGCTGTTTTTT,CASTGLAGGAGELFF
few,TRBD2,TRBJ2-2,TRBV9,TGTGCCAGCAGCGCCCTGGGACTAGCGGTGAACACCGGGGAGCTGTTTTTT,CASSALGLAVNTGELFF
-,TRBD1,TRBJ2-7,TRBV7-2,TGTGCCAGCAGTTTTCGACCGGGACAGTCCTACGAGCAGTACTTC,CASSFRPGQSYEQYF
-,-,TRBJ2-6,TRBV6-1,TGTGCCAGCAGTTGGACAACCCCTGGGGCCAACGTCCTGACTTTC,CASSWTTPGANVLTF
-,-,TRBJ2-1,TRBV11-3,TGTGCCAGCAGCCGTCTCGGCGGGGGCAGGTACAATGAGCAGTTCTTC,CASSRLGGGRYNEQFF
-,TRBD1,TRBJ2-7,TRBV19,TGTGCCAGTAGTATCAGGGGGCGCCCCCGCGAGCAGTACTTC,CASSIRGRPREQYF
-,-,TRBJ2-5,TRBV7-3,TGTGCCAGCAGCTCCACATCGTACGAGACCCAGTACTTC,CASSSTSYETQYF
-,TRBD1,TRBJ2-7,TRBV27,TGTGCCAGCAGTTTATACACCCCCCAACAGGGGACCTACGAGCAGTACTTC,CASSLYTPQQGTYEQYF
-,-,TRBJ2-7,TRBV18,TGTGCCAGCTCAGCGACGGGAAGTTCCTCCTACGAGCAGTACTTC,CASSATGSSSYEQYF
-,TRBD2,TRBJ2-7,TRBV2,TGTGCCAGCAGTGAATTTTTAGCGGGAAGCTCCTACGAGCAGTACTTC,CASSEFLAGSSYEQYF
-,-,TRBJ1-2,TRBV18,TGTGCCAGCTCACCCATCGGGGAGTCCGGCTACACCTTC,CASSPIGESGYTF
once,-,TRBJ2-7,TRBV6-6,TGTGCCAGCAGTTATAGGACAGCCCTTTCCTACGAGCAGTACTTC,CASSYRTALSYEQYF
-,-,TRBJ1-3,TRBV5-4,TGTGCCAGCAGCTTGGACGGTGCTAGCTCTGGAAACACCATATATTTT,CASSLDGASSGNTIYF